Listed below are T cell receptor beta chains from one sample, sequenced in a study of blood T cells in healthy people across ages. TCRdb re-called the 5' RACE reads with MiXCR, one entry per CDR3 protein. This sample yields 800,000 to 900,000 distinct CDR3 sequences, of which 62% are seen a single time; 28% belongs to the top ten. The sample comprised blood. These receptors were collected from a man younger than 45 in good health. Each CDR3 is given with its conserved first and last residue. The D gene is left open where the match is weak. The size of a clone is reported for some rows only, either as once, few or many, or as a class for expanded clones.

size,D,V,J,CDR3,DNA
few,NA,TRBV6-6,TRBJ2-1,CASSYVSNEQFF,TGTGCCAGCAGTTACGTTTCCAATGAGCAGTTCTTC
NA,NA,TRBV2,TRBJ1-2,CASSEFPFDYGYTF,TGTGCCAGCAGTGAATTTCCGTTTGACTATGGCTACACCTTC
NA,NA,TRBV7-4,TRBJ1-1,CASSRLGTEAFF,TGTGCCAGCAGCCGACTCGGAACTGAAGCTTTCTTT
NA,TRBD1,TRBV7-8,TRBJ2-1,CASSQRQGAYNEQFF,TGTGCCAGCAGTCAGAGACAGGGGGCCTACAATGAGCAGTTCTTC
NA,TRBD2,TRBV29-1,TRBJ2-1,CSVDGESGGEQFF,TGCAGCGTCGACGGGGAGAGCGGGGGAGAGCAGTTCTTC
NA,NA,TRBV29-1,TRBJ2-2,CSVIGPNTGELFF,TGCAGCGTTATCGGACCGAACACCGGGGAGCTGTTTTTT
few,NA,TRBV7-3,TRBJ2-5,CASSLTLQETQYF,TGTGCCAGCAGCTTAACTCTCCAGGAGACCCAGTACTTC
few,NA,TRBV28,TRBJ2-7,CASSPIGVTRAYEQYF,TGTGCCAGCAGTCCGATCGGAGTAACCAGGGCCTACGAGCAGTACTTC
NA,NA,TRBV12-3/TRBV12-4,TRBJ1-5,CTSSLGDYSNQPQHF,TGTACCAGCAGTTTAGGGGATTATAGCAATCAGCCCCAGCATTTT
NA,NA,TRBV10-3,TRBJ1-2,CAISEPNRYSNYGYTF,TGTGCCATCAGTGAGCCAAACAGATATTCTAACTATGGCTACACCTTC
NA,TRBD1,TRBV7-2,TRBJ2-1,CASSIGQGSYNEQFF,TGTGCCAGCAGCATAGGACAGGGGTCCTACAATGAGCAGTTCTTC
NA,NA,TRBV6-1,TRBJ2-7,CASSEAPGSYEQYF,TGTGCCAGCAGTGAAGCCCCAGGTTCCTACGAGCAGTACTTC
few,NA,TRBV20-1,TRBJ2-1,CSAEDSGDEQFF,TGCAGTGCTGAGGACAGTGGAGATGAGCAGTTCTTC
NA,NA,TRBV27,TRBJ2-7,CASSFDRLTEQYF,TGTGCCAGCAGTTTTGACAGGTTAACCGAGCAGTACTTC
NA,NA,TRBV27,TRBJ2-6,CASSLRQGGSGANVLTF,TGTGCCAGCAGTTTAAGACAGGGAGGTTCTGGGGCCAACGTCCTGACTTTC
NA,NA,TRBV4-1,TRBJ2-5,CASSQVRGGLGLREETQYF,TGCGCCAGCAGCCAAGTCCGTGGCGGTCTTGGTTTAAGAGAAGAGACCCAGTACTTC
NA,NA,TRBV6-2/TRBV6-3,TRBJ2-4,CASSYLQAGKNTQYF,TGTGCCAGCAGTTACTTACAGGCGGGCAAAAACACTCAGTACTTC
NA,NA,TRBV3-1,TRBJ1-1,CASRPHPNTEAFF,TGTGCCAGCAGACCACACCCGAACACTGAAGCTTTCTTT
few,NA,TRBV29-1,TRBJ2-3,CSVVGQLVPDTQYF,TGCAGCGTTGTAGGGCAACTGGTCCCAGATACGCAGTATTTT
few,TRBD1,TRBV11-1,TRBJ2-3,CASSRQGLSTDTQYF,TGTGCCAGCAGCCGACAGGGCTTGAGCACAGATACGCAGTATTTT
once,NA,TRBV7-9,TRBJ2-7,CASSSIVNPYEQYF,TGTGCCAGCAGCTCGATCGTTAATCCCTACGAGCAGTACTTC
once,NA,TRBV7-2,TRBJ2-1,CASSPPLGSLNEQFF,TGTGCCAGCAGTCCTCCCTTGGGGAGCCTCAATGAGCAGTTCTTC
NA,TRBD2,TRBV20-1,TRBJ2-3,CSAQPPSSGVTDTQYF,TGCAGTGCTCAACCCCCGAGTAGCGGGGTAACAGATACGCAGTATTTT
NA,NA,TRBV4-3,TRBJ1-6,CASSQQEDSPLHF,TGCGCCAGCAGCCAGCAGGAAGATTCACCCCTCCACTTT
NA,NA,TRBV5-1,TRBJ1-6,CASSLSRGSSHNSPLHF,TGCGCCAGCAGCTTGTCGAGGGGAAGCTCCCATAATTCACCCCTCCACTTT
medium-sized,TRBD2,TRBV11-2,TRBJ2-3,CASSRTSPEDTQYF,TGTGCCAGCAGCCGGACTAGCCCGGAGGATACGCAGTATTTT
NA,TRBD2,TRBV20-1,TRBJ2-1,CSARVGPGGNEQFF,TGCAGTGCTAGGGTAGGGCCGGGGGGGAATGAGCAGTTCTTC
few,NA,TRBV4-2,TRBJ1-1,CASSQNRNGAFF,TGTGCCAGCAGCCAAAATAGAAATGGGGCTTTCTTT
NA,NA,TRBV14,TRBJ2-5,CASSHPLADQETQYF,TGTGCCAGCAGCCATCCATTGGCGGATCAAGAGACCCAGTACTTC
NA,NA,TRBV12-3/TRBV12-4,TRBJ1-2,CASSLMGPMDYGYTF,TGTGCCAGCAGTTTAATGGGCCCGATGGACTATGGCTACACCTTC
few,TRBD1,TRBV20-1,TRBJ2-5,CSARQFMGQGSETQYF,TGCAGTGCGAGACAGTTTATGGGACAGGGAAGCGAGACCCAGTACTTC